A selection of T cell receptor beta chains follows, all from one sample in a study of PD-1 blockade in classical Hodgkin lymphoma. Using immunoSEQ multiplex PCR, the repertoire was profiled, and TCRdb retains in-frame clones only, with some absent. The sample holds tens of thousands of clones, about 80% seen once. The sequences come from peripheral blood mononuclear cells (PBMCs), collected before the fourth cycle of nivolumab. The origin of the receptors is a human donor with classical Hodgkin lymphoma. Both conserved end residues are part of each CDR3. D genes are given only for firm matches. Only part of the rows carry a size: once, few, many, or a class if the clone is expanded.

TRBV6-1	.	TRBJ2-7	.	CASSESFHEQYF	TGTGCCAGCAGTGAATCGTTTCACGAGCAGTACTTC
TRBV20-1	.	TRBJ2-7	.	CSARDPGEQYF	TGCAGTGCTAGAGATCCCGGGGAGCAGTACTTC
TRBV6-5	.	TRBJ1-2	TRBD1	CASSYQGGKYYGYTF	TGTGCCAGCAGTTACCAGGGGGGAAAATACTATGGCTACACCTTC
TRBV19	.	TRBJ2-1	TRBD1	CASSTGQGGLDEQFF	TGTGCCAGTAGTACGGGACAGGGAGGCTTGGATGAGCAGTTCTTC
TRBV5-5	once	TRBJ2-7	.	CASSLFQSMATQTYEQYF	TGTGCCAGCAGCTTGTTCCAGTCAATGGCCACACAAACCTACGAGCAGTACTTC
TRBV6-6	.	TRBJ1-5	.	CASRGSLNQPQHF	TGTGCCAGCAGGGGGTCTCTCAATCAGCCCCAGCATTTT
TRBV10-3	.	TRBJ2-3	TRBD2	CASGRESPDTQYF	TGTGCCAGCGGGCGGGAGTCCCCAGATACGCAGTATTTT
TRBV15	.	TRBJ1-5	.	CATSRGPTAQPQHF	TGTGCCACCAGCAGGGGCCCCACGGCTCAGCCCCAGCATTTT
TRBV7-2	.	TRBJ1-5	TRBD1	CASSLLGQVLNQPQHF	TGTGCCAGCAGCTTATTGGGACAGGTGCTCAATCAGCCCCAGCATTTT
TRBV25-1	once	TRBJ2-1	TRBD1	CASSRTGTGGSDEQFF	TGTGCCAGCAGTCGAACCGGGACAGGGGGAAGTGATGAGCAGTTCTTC
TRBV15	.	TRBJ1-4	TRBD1	CATSGQDRGNEKLFF	TGTGCCACCAGCGGACAAGACAGGGGAAATGAAAAACTGTTTTTT
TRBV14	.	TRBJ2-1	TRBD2	CASSPLAGGNEQFF	TGTGCCAGCAGCCCACTAGCGGGAGGCAATGAGCAGTTCTTC
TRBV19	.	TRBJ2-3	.	CASSSGPAQAYTQYF	TGTGCCAGTAGTAGCGGGCCCGCCCAGGCATATACGCAGTATTTT
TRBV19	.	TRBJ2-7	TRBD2	CATLDGASGSNEQYF	TGTGCCACTCTAGACGGGGCTAGCGGGAGCAACGAGCAGTACTTC
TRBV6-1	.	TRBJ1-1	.	CAGSAGAWGTEAFF	TGTGCCGGCTCAGCGGGTGCGTGGGGTACTGAAGCTTTCTTT
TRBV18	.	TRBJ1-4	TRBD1	CASSPRGQGNEKLFF	TGTGCCAGCTCACCACGCGGACAGGGGAATGAAAAACTGTTTTTT
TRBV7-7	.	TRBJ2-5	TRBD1	CASSAAWRAGGETQYF	TGTGCTAGCAGCGCGGCCTGGCGGGCAGGGGGAGAGACCCAGTACTTC
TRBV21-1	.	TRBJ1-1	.	CASRGDREGTEAFF	TGTGCCAGCAGAGGGGACAGGGAGGGGACTGAAGCTTTCTTT
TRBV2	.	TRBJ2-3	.	CASSSPSDTQYF	TGTGCCAGCAGTTCCCCTTCCGATACGCAGTATTTT
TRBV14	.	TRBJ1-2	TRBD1	CASSGAWEGAAGYTF	TGTGCCAGCAGCGGCGCTTGGGAGGGGGCGGCTGGCTACACCTTC
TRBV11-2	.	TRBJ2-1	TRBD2	CASSLTSVGEQFF	TGTGCCAGCAGCCTAACTAGCGTGGGTGAGCAGTTCTTC
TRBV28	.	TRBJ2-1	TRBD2	CASTWGSGRNEQFF	TGTGCCAGCACCTGGGGTAGCGGGAGGAATGAGCAGTTCTTC
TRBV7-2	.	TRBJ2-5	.	CASSLKRGFGETQYF	TGTGCCAGCAGCTTAAAAAGGGGCTTCGGCGAGACCCAGTACTTC
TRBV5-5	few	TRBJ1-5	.	CASSRFVNQPQHF	TGTGCCAGCAGCCGGTTTGTCAATCAGCCCCAGCATTTT
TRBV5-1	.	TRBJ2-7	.	CASSLGRTYEQYF	TGCGCCAGCAGCTTGGGCAGAACCTACGAGCAGTACTTC
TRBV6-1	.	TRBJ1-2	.	CASSDLADRYGYTF	TGTGCCAGCAGTGACCTTGCGGACCGCTATGGCTACACCTTC
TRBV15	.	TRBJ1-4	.	CATSRVMGRTSTNEKLFF	TGTGCCACCAGCAGAGTGATGGGACGCACTTCAACTAATGAAAAACTGTTTTTT
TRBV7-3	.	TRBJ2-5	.	CASSLGHQETQYF	TGTGCCAGCAGTTTGGGGCACCAAGAGACCCAGTACTTC
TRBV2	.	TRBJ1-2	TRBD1	CASSAQTGTHYGYTF	TGTGCCAGCAGTGCCCAGACAGGGACACACTATGGCTACACCTTC
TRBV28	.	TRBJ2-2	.	CASSYITRVTGELFF	TGTGCCAGCAGTTATATTACCAGGGTCACCGGGGAGCTGTTTTTT
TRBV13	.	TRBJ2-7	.	CASSLFRDPQYF	TGTGCCAGCAGCTTATTCCGGGACCCCCAGTACTTC
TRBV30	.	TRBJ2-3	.	CAWSGLSDTQYF	TGTGCCTGGAGTGGACTTTCAGATACGCAGTATTTT
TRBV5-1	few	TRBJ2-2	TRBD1	CASSLRDRVNTGELFF	TGCGCCAGCAGCTTACGGGACAGGGTGAACACCGGGGAGCTGTTTTTT
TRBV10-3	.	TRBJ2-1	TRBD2	CAISERYSGKYNEQFF	TGTGCCATCAGTGAGAGGTATAGCGGGAAGTACAATGAGCAGTTCTTC
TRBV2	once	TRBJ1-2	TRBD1	CASSGKTGSGYTF	TGTGCCAGCAGTGGGAAGACAGGGTCTGGCTACACCTTC
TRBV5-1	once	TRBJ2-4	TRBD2	CASSSNPGLAGGAKNIQYF	TGCGCCAGCAGCTCAAATCCGGGACTAGCGGGAGGGGCCAAAAACATTCAGTACTTC
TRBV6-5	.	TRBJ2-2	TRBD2	CASSYSLWEGTGELFF	TGTGCCAGCAGTTACTCGTTGTGGGAGGGCACCGGGGAGCTGTTTTTT
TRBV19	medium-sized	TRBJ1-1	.	CASRTQGVNTEAFF	TGTGCCAGTAGGACTCAGGGTGTGAACACTGAAGCTTTCTTT
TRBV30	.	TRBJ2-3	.	CAWSVASGTDTQYF	TGTGCCTGGAGTGTTGCTAGCGGCACAGATACGCAGTATTTT
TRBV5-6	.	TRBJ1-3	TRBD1	CASSLTGAGNTIYF	TGTGCCAGCAGCTTGACAGGGGCTGGAAACACCATATATTTT
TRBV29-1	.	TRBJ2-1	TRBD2	CSVLRSSGRGEQFF	TGCAGCGTTTTGAGGTCTAGCGGGAGAGGTGAGCAGTTCTTC
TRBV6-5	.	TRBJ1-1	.	CASSRTENTEAFF	TGTGCCAGCAGCAGGACTGAGAACACTGAAGCTTTCTTT
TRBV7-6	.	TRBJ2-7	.	CASSLLGYEQYF	TGTGCCAGCAGCTTATTGGGCTACGAGCAGTACTTC
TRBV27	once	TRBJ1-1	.	CASSRQNTEAFF	TGTGCCAGCAGTCGGCAGAACACTGAAGCTTTCTTT
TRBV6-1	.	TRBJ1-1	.	CASSEAYMNTEAFF	TGTGCCAGCAGTGAAGCGTATATGAACACTGAAGCTTTCTTT
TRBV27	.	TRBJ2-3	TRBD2	CASSLSSGLSTDTQYF	TGTGCCAGCAGTTTATCTAGCGGGCTCAGCACAGATACGCAGTATTTT
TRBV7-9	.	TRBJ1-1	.	CASSKIPVEAFF	TGTGCCAGCAGCAAGATCCCGGTTGAAGCTTTCTTT
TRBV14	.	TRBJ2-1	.	CASSQAGGSWPYNEQFF	TGTGCCAGCAGCCAAGCTGGGGGGTCGTGGCCCTACAATGAGCAGTTCTTC
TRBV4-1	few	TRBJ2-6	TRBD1	CASSQEGQGGSGANVLTF	TGCGCCAGCAGCCAAGAAGGACAGGGAGGCTCTGGGGCCAACGTCCTGACTTTC
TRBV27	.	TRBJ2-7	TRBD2	CASSRQRSVSGSSYEQYF	TGTGCCAGCAGTCGCCAGCGCTCGGTTAGCGGGAGCTCCTACGAGCAGTACTTC
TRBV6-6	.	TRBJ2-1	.	CASSPTSPGNEQFF	TGTGCCAGCAGCCCTACGTCTCCGGGGAATGAGCAGTTCTTC